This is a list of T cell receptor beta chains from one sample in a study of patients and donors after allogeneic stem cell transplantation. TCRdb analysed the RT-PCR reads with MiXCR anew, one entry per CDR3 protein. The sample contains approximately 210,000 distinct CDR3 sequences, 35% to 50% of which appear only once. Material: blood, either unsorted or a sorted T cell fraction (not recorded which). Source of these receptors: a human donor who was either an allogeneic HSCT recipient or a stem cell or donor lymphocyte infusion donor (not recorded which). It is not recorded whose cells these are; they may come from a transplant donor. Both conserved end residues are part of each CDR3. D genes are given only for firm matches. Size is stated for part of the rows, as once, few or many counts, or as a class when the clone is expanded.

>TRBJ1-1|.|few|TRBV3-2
TGTGCCAGCAGCCAAGTTGGACAGAAAGCTTTCTTT
CASSQVGQKAFF
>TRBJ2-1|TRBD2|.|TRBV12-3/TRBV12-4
TGTGCCAGCAGACGTTCTAGCGGGACCTACAATGAGCAGTTCTTC
CASRRSSGTYNEQFF
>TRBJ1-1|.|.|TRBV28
TGTGCCAGCAACGACCCGGGGTCAGGTAGGAACACTGAAGCTTTCTTT
CASNDPGSGRNTEAFF
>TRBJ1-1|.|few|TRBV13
TGTGCCAGCAGCCCCAGGGGATTACTAACCGTGAACACTGAAGCTTTCTTT
CASSPRGLLTVNTEAFF
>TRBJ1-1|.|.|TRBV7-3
TGTGCCAGCAGCTTTCGGACATGGGGTGAAGCTTTCTTT
CASSFRTWGEAFF
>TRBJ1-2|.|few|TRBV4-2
TGTGCCAGCAGCCAAGAGGGGCGGGTCGTTAACTATGGCTACACCTTC
CASSQEGRVVNYGYTF
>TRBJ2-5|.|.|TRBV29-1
TGCAGCGTTGGACCTGAGACCCAGTACTTC
CSVGPETQYF
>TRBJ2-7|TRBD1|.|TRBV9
TGTGCCAGCACTCACGGGACAGGGGGCGACGAGCAGTACTTC
CASTHGTGGDEQYF
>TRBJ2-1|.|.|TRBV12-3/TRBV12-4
TGTGCCAGCAGTTTCTTAGTACGGTCCGATGAGCAGTTCTTC
CASSFLVRSDEQFF
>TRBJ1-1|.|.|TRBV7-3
TGTGCCAGCAGCCCCCCAGGGTTCAAGGAGACTGAAGCTTTCTTT
CASSPPGFKETEAFF
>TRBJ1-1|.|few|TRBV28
TGTGCCAGCAGTTTAGGTCCCTTCGACACTGAAGCTTTCTTT
CASSLGPFDTEAFF
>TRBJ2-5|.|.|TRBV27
TGTGCCAGCAGTTCCCCCGGCCAGGGGAGGGAGACCCAGTACTTC
CASSSPGQGRETQYF
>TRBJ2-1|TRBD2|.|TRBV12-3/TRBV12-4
TGTGCCAGCAGTTTACGGCTAGCGGACTCATACAATGAGCAGTTCTTC
CASSLRLADSYNEQFF
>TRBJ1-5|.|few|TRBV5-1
TGCGCCAGCAGCTTGGGGCAGGGAAAAGGAAATCAGCCCCAGCATTTT
CASSLGQGKGNQPQHF
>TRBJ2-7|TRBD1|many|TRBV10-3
TGTGCCATCAATGGGGCCCAGACAGGGTCCTACGAGCAGTACTTC
CAINGAQTGSYEQYF
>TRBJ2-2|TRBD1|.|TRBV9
TGTGCCAGCAGCGCAGGGGGCTTTGGTCGGGTGGCGACCGGGGAGCTGTTTTTT
CASSAGGFGRVATGELFF
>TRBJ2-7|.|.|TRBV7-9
TGTGCCAGCAGCTTAGGGCCCCCATACGAGCAGTACTTC
CASSLGPPYEQYF
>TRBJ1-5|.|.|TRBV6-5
TGTGCCAGCAGTTACGGGGGGCATCAGCCCCAGCATTTT
CASSYGGHQPQHF
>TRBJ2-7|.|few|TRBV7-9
TGTGCCAGCAGCTCGGGTATTTCAGGGGTCCCACCTCTCTACGAGCAGTACTTC
CASSSGISGVPPLYEQYF
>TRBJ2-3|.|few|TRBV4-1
TGCGCCAGCAGCCAAGATCAGGGCGGTAGCACAGATACGCAGTATTTT
CASSQDQGGSTDTQYF
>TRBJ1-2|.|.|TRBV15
TGTGCCACCAGCGGCCCAGGGAATCGCGGCTACACCTTC
CATSGPGNRGYTF
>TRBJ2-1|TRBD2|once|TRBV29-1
TGCAGCGTTGATCTAGCGGGGATCTACAATGAGCAGTTCTTC
CSVDLAGIYNEQFF
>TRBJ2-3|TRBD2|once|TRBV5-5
TGTGCCAGCAGCTTGCGGACTAGCGGGACCACAGATACGCAGTATTTT
CASSLRTSGTTDTQYF
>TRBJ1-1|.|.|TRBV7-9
TGTGCCAGCAGCGGGCAGGGTAATAAAGGGAACACTGAAGCTTTCTTT
CASSGQGNKGNTEAFF
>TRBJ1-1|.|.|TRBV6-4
TGTGCCAGCAGTGAAAATCGGAACACTGAAGCTTTCTTT
CASSENRNTEAFF
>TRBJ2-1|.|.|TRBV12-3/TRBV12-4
TGTGCCAGCAGTTTAAGGGAGCAGGATGAGCAGTTCTTC
CASSLREQDEQFF
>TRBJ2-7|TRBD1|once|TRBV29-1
TGCAGCGTTGCCTCGGGACAGGAATACGAGCAGTACTTC
CSVASGQEYEQYF
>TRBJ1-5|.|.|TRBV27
TGTGCCAGCAGTTTATCCTCCGGGACATTTAATCAGCCCCAGCATTTT
CASSLSSGTFNQPQHF
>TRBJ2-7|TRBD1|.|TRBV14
TGTGCCAGCAGCCAAGGTGACAGGGAATACGACGAGCAGTACTTC
CASSQGDREYDEQYF
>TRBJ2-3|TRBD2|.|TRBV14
TGTGCCAGCAGCCAAGACGGACTAGCGGGAGTGACAGATACGCAGTATTTT
CASSQDGLAGVTDTQYF
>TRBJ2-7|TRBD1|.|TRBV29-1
TGCAGCGTTCGGGACAGGGGGCCCTACGAGCAGTACTTC
CSVRDRGPYEQYF
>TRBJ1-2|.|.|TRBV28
TGTGCCAGCACCGAGACAGGAAACTATGGCTACACCTTC
CASTETGNYGYTF
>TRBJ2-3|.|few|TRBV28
TGTGCCAGCAGTAGCCCCGCACCGGGGGGCACAGATACGCAGTATTTT
CASSSPAPGGTDTQYF
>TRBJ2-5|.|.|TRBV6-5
TGTGCCAGCAGTTATAAGGGGGGGGTCCAAGAGACCCAGTACTTC
CASSYKGGVQETQYF
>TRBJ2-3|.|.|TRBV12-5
TGTGCTAGTGCCGGTGGGGACCTCTTCACAGATACGCAGTATTTT
CASAGGDLFTDTQYF
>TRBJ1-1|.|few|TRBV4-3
TGCGCCAGCAGCCAAGACAGGGCACGGGGGACTGAAGCTTTCTTT
CASSQDRARGTEAFF
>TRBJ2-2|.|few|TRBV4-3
TGCGCCAGCAGCCAAGCTCCACCCGGAGCGAACACCGGGGAGCTGTTTTTT
CASSQAPPGANTGELFF
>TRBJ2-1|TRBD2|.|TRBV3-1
TGTGCCAGCAGCCACGGGACTAGCGAAACCTACAATGAGCAGTTCTTC
CASSHGTSETYNEQFF
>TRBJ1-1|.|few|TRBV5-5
TGTGCCAGCAGCTATTACTCAGGGGCGGAGACTGAAGCTTTCTTT
CASSYYSGAETEAFF
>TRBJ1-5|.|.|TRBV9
TGTGCCAGCAGCGTAGGTGGCCTCAAGGGGCAGCCCCAGCATTTT
CASSVGGLKGQPQHF
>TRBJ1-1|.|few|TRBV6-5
TGTGCCAGCAGTTACGGGGGGGTAATGAACACTGAAGCTTTCTTT
CASSYGGVMNTEAFF
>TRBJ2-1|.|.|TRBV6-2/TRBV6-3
TGTGCCAGCAGTTATGGCTGGGGCTACAATGAGCAGTTCTTC
CASSYGWGYNEQFF
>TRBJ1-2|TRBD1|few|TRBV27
TGTGCCAGCAGTTTTGGACAGGGGGCCTCTGGCTACACCTTC
CASSFGQGASGYTF
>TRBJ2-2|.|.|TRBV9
TGTGCCAGCAGCGTGCGACAGCAGAACACCGGGGAGCTGTTTTTT
CASSVRQQNTGELFF
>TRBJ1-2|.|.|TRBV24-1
TGTGCCACCAGTGCGGCAGGGGCGCCTGGCTACACCTTC
CATSAAGAPGYTF
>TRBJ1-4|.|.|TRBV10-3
TGTGCCATCAGTGTGAGGGACGGTGAAAAACTGTTTTTT
CAISVRDGEKLFF
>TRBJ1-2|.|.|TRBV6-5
TGTGCCAGCAGTTCTCCCGGGCATGGCTACACCTTC
CASSSPGHGYTF
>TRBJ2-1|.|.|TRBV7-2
TGTGCCAGCAGCTCGAGTTCCTACAATGAGCAGTTCTTC
CASSSSSYNEQFF
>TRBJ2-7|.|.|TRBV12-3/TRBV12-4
TGTGCCAGCAGTTTATTAGGAGGGAACGAGCAGTACTTC
CASSLLGGNEQYF
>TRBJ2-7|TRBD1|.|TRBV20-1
TGCAGTGCTAGAGATCCGGAAGGGACAGGCTCTTCCTACGAGCAGTACTTC
CSARDPEGTGSSYEQYF
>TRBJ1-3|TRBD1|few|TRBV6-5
TGTGCCAGCAGTTATTCGGACAGGGCTGGAAACACCATATATTTT
CASSYSDRAGNTIYF
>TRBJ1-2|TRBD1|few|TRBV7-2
TGTGCCAGCAGCCCACGGACAGGGAGAACTAACTATGGCTACACCTTC
CASSPRTGRTNYGYTF
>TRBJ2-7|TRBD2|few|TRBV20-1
TGCAGTGCTAGAGACCTAGCGGCCTACGAGCAGTACTTC
CSARDLAAYEQYF
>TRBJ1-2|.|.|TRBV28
TGTGCCAGCAGGACTCTTCCCCAGACTAACTATGGCTACACCTTC
CASRTLPQTNYGYTF
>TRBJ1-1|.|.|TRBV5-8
TGTGCCAGCAGCTTACGGACCGGAATCCTTCCGAACACTGAAGCTTTCTTT
CASSLRTGILPNTEAFF
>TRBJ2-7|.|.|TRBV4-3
TGCGCCAGCAGCCAAGAGAGGGAGCCGACTTACGAGCAGTACTTC
CASSQEREPTYEQYF
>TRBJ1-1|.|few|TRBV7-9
TGTGCCAGCAGCCTACTTGAAGCTTTCTTT
CASSLLEAFF
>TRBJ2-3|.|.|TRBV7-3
TGTGCCACCTCGTCCGGGCGCACAGATACGCAGTATTTT
CATSSGRTDTQYF
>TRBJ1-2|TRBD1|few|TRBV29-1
TGCAGCGTTGTGACAGGGGGCTCCTATGGCTACACCTTC
CSVVTGGSYGYTF